The 10 T cell receptor beta chains listed next were all sequenced from one sample in a study of human T cells and chemical hapten exposure. TCRdb itself ran the RACE reads through MiXCR, one entry per CDR3 protein. The table shows around 190,000 distinct CDR3 sequences, with 20% to 25% occurring only once. Regarding time point: patch test 1, 2 weeks after DPC sensitization. As for treatment: therapeutic diphenylcyclopropenone sensitization with weekly scalp DPC. Sequencing used whole blood, obtained in connection with sensitization to the hapten diphenylcyclopropenone (DPC). These receptors were taken from a woman aged 50 to 60 with alopecia areata. Some clones in this sample may be carry-over from other donors' samples.

The V call is TRBV30, the J call TRBJ2-1, with TRBD1 as a possible D gene (5 bases). Germline CDR1 reads GTSNPN; CDR2 reads SVGIG (reference sequence). The CDR3 contains 13 residues. Trimming removed 6 bases at V and 1 base at J, with 10 bases between. The CDR3 loop is CACQTESYNEQFF. The DNA of the CDR3 is TGTGCCTGCCAGACAGAGTCCTACAATGAGCAGTTCTTC. Variable domain in full (rest from reference TRBV30 and TRBJ2-1): SQTIHQWPATLVQPVGSPLSLECTVEGTSNPNLYWYRQAAGRGLQLLFYSVGIGQISSEVPQNLSASRPQDRQFILSSKKLLLSDSGFYLCACQTESYNEQFFGPGTRLTVL.

The table lists this clonotype with a few counts. This chain links TRBV20-1 with TRBJ2-7; 11 bases match TRBD1. With V trimmed by 3 bases and J by 4 bases, 5 bases remained unmatched. In germline, CDR1 is DFQATT, CDR2 SNEGSKA (reference sequence). The CDR3 totals 14 residues. Written as DNA, the CDR3 is TGCAGTGCTAGTCAGGGGACAGGGGGATACGAGCAGTACTTC. Residues: CSASQGTGGYEQYF.

CDR3 in amino acids: CASSASGLTYEQYF. CDR3 sequence (DNA): TGTGCCAGCAGTGCTTCGGGTCTTACCTACGAGCAGTACTTC. The chain has TRBV6-1 and TRBJ2-7; D is ambiguous. Deletions cut 4 bases from V and 2 bases from J, with 12 bases between. CDR3 size: 14 residues. Looked up from germline, CDR1 is MNHNS and CDR2 is SASEGT.

This chain connects TRBV6-5 to TRBJ2-5; maybe TRBD2 (7 bases). Trimming pared 6 bases from V and 5 bases from J, leaving 16 bases between. CDR3 length: 14 amino acids. Germline lookup yields CDR1 MNHEY and CDR2 SVGAGI. DNA for the CDR3: TGTGCCAGCAGCAACGCGGGGGCTTGGGAGACCCAGTACTTC. Residues: CASSNAGAWETQYF.

The V call is TRBV5-1, the J call TRBJ1-1; possibly TRBD1 for D (5 bases). The length of the CDR3 is 13 residues. In germline, CDR1 is SGHRS, CDR2 YFSETQ. Trimming shortened V by 0 bases and J by 7 bases, and 10 bases separated the two germline ends. CDR3 bases: TGCGCCAGCAGCTTGGCGGGGGGTGATGAAGCTTTCTTT. Amino acid sequence: CASSLAGGDEAFF.

The rearrangement links TRBV5-8 to TRBJ2-3, with D unclear. V dropped 1 base and J dropped 4 bases, with 10 bases sitting between them. The CDR3 is 14 residues long. CDR1 and CDR2 (germline): SGHTS, YDEGEE. For the CDR3, the DNA is TGTGCCAGCAGCTTGTTGGGAAGCGCAGATACGCAGTATTTT. The encoded protein is CASSLLGSADTQYF.

This clonotype has only a few counts. V is TRBV7-2 and J is TRBJ2-3; the D is unclear. CDR3 length equals 14 residues. The germline CDR1 and CDR2 sequences are SGHTA and FQGNSA. Deletions cut 5 bases from V and 3 bases from J, with 12 bases between. CDR3 in DNA: TGTGCCAGCAGCCCACCCCTAAGAACAGATACGCAGTATTTT. This translates into CASSPPLRTDTQYF.

The chain uses TRBV6-1 and TRBJ1-1; TRBD1 might be the D (6 bases). V was trimmed by 6 bases and J by 11 bases, leaving 19 bases between them. CDR1 and CDR2 from the germline V gene are MNHNS and SASEGT. The CDR3 spans 13 residues. The CDR3 DNA follows: TGTGCCAGCAGGCAAAACAGGGTTGCTACTGCTTTCTTT. It is translated as CASRQNRVATAFF.

The chain couples TRBV6-5 to TRBJ2-5; 13 nucleotides align to TRBD2. The CDR3 sequence is 13 residues long. Trimming at V came to 6 bases and at J to 5 bases, leaving 0 bases not matched to a gene. The germline CDR1 and CDR2 sequences are MNHEY and SVGAGI. The chain's CDR3 is CASRLAGGETQYF. The CDR3 nucleotides read TGTGCCAGCAGACTAGCGGGAGGGGAGACCCAGTACTTC.

This clonotype was recorded a few times. The CDR3 sequence is CASSTVMDRGTDTQYF. The CDR3 DNA follows: TGTGCCAGCAGCACGGTGATGGACAGGGGTACAGATACGCAGTATTTT. The chain is built from TRBV7-2 and TRBJ2-3; 9 positions match TRBD1. The germline gives CDR1 SGHTA, CDR2 FQGNSA. There are 16 residues in the CDR3. The junction had 9 bases not matched to a gene; V was cut back by 5 bases and J by 3 bases.